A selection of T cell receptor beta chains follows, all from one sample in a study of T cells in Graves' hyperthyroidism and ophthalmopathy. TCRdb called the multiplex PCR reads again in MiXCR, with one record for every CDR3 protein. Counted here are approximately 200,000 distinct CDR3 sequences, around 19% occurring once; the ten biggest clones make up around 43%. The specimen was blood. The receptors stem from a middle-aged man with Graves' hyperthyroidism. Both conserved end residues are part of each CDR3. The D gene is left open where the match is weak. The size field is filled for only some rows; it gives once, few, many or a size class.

CASSLDLRATEAFF TGTGCCAGCAGTTTAGATCTCAGGGCCACTGAAGCTTTCTTT NA TRBJ1-1 many TRBV12-3/TRBV12-4
CASTPLRWKTGELFF TGTGCCAGTACCCCCCTAAGGTGGAAAACCGGGGAGCTGTTTTTT NA TRBJ2-2 NA TRBV19
CATRDLGGGADTQYF TGTGCCACGCGAGACCTGGGCGGGGGGGCAGATACGCAGTATTTT TRBD2 TRBJ2-3 many TRBV28
CASSTKRGPQAQGTQYF TGTGCCAGCAGCACCAAGAGGGGGCCGCAGGCACAGGGGACGCAGTATTTT TRBD1 TRBJ2-3 many TRBV7-9
CASTPGAVQSSYEQYF TGTGCCAGCACTCCAGGCGCCGTCCAATCATCCTACGAGCAGTACTTC NA TRBJ2-7 many TRBV28
CASSSRDGGGNPGNTIYF TGTGCCAGCAGCTCGCGGGACGGGGGGGGAAACCCTGGAAACACCATATATTTT NA TRBJ1-3 few TRBV9
CSARVSRNQPQHF TGCAGTGCTAGAGTTTCGCGCAATCAGCCCCAGCATTTT NA TRBJ1-5 few TRBV20-1
CAISENPEGSYNEQFF TGTGCCATCAGTGAGAACCCTGAGGGCTCCTACAATGAGCAGTTCTTC NA TRBJ2-1 NA TRBV10-3
CASSAGEGQGDTEAFF TGTGCCAGCAGCGCAGGGGAGGGACAGGGGGACACTGAAGCTTTCTTT TRBD1 TRBJ1-1 many TRBV7-9
CSARGTGSNQPQHF TGCAGTGCTAGAGGAACGGGGAGCAATCAGCCCCAGCATTTT NA TRBJ1-5 many TRBV20-1
CASSAGTANTGELFF TGCGCCAGCAGCGCCGGGACGGCGAACACCGGGGAGCTGTTTTTT NA TRBJ2-2 NA TRBV5-1
CASSTPQSITHGYTF TGTGCCAGCAGCACCCCACAAAGCATAACGCATGGCTACACCTTC NA TRBJ1-2 many TRBV11-2
CASSLVGGSNEKLFF TGCGCCAGCAGCTTGGTTGGGGGATCTAATGAAAAACTGTTTTTT NA TRBJ1-4 NA TRBV5-1
CASSMGTGPSYEQYF TGTGCCAGTAGTATGGGGACAGGGCCCTCCTACGAGCAGTACTTC TRBD1 TRBJ2-7 few TRBV19
CASSGGESEKLFF TGTGCCAGCAGCGGAGGGGAATCCGAAAAACTGTTTTTT NA TRBJ1-4 many TRBV3-1
CSARETSGVGTDTQYF TGCAGTGCTAGAGAGACTAGCGGGGTAGGCACAGATACGCAGTATTTT TRBD2 TRBJ2-3 many TRBV20-1